Listed below are T cell receptor beta chains from one sample, sequenced in a study of shared clonotypes between healthy human individuals. Produced via immunoSEQ multiplex PCR; TCRdb's table is partial and in-frame only. Among 2 million to 2.5 million clones listed, over 85% were seen once. Specimen: naive CD4+ T cells from PBMCs. These receptors all come from a man younger than 35 in good health. Some clones in this sample may be carry-over from other donors' samples. Each CDR3 is given with its conserved first and last residue. D genes are given only for firm matches. Rows give clone size only sometimes, using once, few, many, or a class for an expanded clone.

j_call clone_size d_call v_call cdr3_nt cdr3_aa
TRBJ2-1 NA TRBD2 TRBV30 TGTGCCTGGCTAGCGGGTTACAATGAGCAGTTCTTC CAWLAGYNEQFF
TRBJ2-2 NA TRBD2 TRBV10-3 TGTGCCATCAGTGAGCCCTTCATAGCGGGTCCCGGGGAGCTGTTTTTT CAISEPFIAGPGELFF
TRBJ2-1 NA TRBD1 TRBV6-5 TGTGCCAGCAGTCCCCGGGTCTCAGGGGGCAATGAGCAGTTCTTC CASSPRVSGGNEQFF
TRBJ2-4 NA TRBD2 TRBV28 TGTGCCAGCAGTTTAGTGGGAGGGCGGATCATTCAGTACTTC CASSLVGGRIIQYF
TRBJ1-5 NA NA TRBV28 TGTGCCAGCAGTCCCGGGGGAGGGAGCAATCAGCCCCAGCATTTT CASSPGGGSNQPQHF
TRBJ1-1 NA NA TRBV5-4 TGTGCCAGCAGCACTGGGGCAGGGATGAACACTGAAGCTTTCTTT CASSTGAGMNTEAFF
TRBJ2-2 NA NA TRBV7-2 TGTGCCAGCAGCTCGTACCTGGGGGGCGGGGAGCTGTTTTTT CASSSYLGGGELFF
TRBJ2-1 NA NA TRBV28 TGTGCCAGCACGGATCACAATGAGCAGTTCTTC CASTDHNEQFF
TRBJ1-2 NA NA TRBV5-1 TGCGCCAGCAGCTCGGGAACAGGGAACGGCGGCTACACCTTC CASSSGTGNGGYTF
TRBJ2-7 NA NA TRBV7-9 TGTGCCAGCACCCCGCCATCAGGAGCGGCGCAGTACTTC CASTPPSGAAQYF
TRBJ2-7 NA NA TRBV10-3 TGTGCCATCAGTGAGTCCGATCTTAGCTCCTACGAGCAGTACTTC CAISESDLSSYEQYF
TRBJ2-1 once NA TRBV29-1 TGCAGCGGACGAGGGGTGGCGGGAGAGCAGTTCTTC CSGRGVAGEQFF
TRBJ1-2 NA TRBD1 TRBV15 TGTGCCACCAGCTTTAGACAGGGGGCCTATGGCTACACCTTC CATSFRQGAYGYTF
TRBJ1-4 NA NA TRBV7-6 TGTGCCAGCAGCCCACCCGGGACGCTTAATGAAAAACTGTTTTTT CASSPPGTLNEKLFF
TRBJ2-3 few NA TRBV6-1 TGTGCCAGCAGCGGGGATACGCAGTATTTT CASSGDTQYF
TRBJ2-3 NA TRBD2 TRBV28 TGTGCCAGCAGTGAGGTCCAGCGGGGGGATGTGGAGTATTTT CASSEVQRGDVEYF
TRBJ1-5 NA NA TRBV6-1 TGTGCCAGCAGTGAACCAGAGACCTCGTATCAGCCCCAGCATTTT CASSEPETSYQPQHF
TRBJ2-5 once TRBD1 TRBV18 TGTGCCAGCTCACAACTCCGGGACAGGGGCTACCAAGAGACCCAGTACTTC CASSQLRDRGYQETQYF
TRBJ2-6 NA NA TRBV7-3 TGTGCCAGCAGCCAAAGGGCAGTCCACAGCTCTGGGGCCAACGTCCTGACTTTC CASSQRAVHSSGANVLTF
TRBJ1-1 NA TRBD1 TRBV27 TGTGCCGGCGACAGGGCCCTCCGAGGCCGCGGCACTGAAGCTTTCTTT CAGDRALRGRGTEAFF
TRBJ2-1 NA TRBD2 TRBV13 TGTGCCAGCAGCTTAGGACTAGCGGGTTACAATGAGCAGTTCTTC CASSLGLAGYNEQFF
TRBJ1-1 NA TRBD1 TRBV5-1 TGCGCCAGCAGCTTACCGACAGGGACTAACACTGAAGCTTTCTTT CASSLPTGTNTEAFF
TRBJ2-7 NA TRBD1 TRBV6-5 TGTGCCAGCAGCATGGCCGGGACAGCACCCTACGAGCAGTACTTC CASSMAGTAPYEQYF
TRBJ1-1 once NA TRBV15 TGTGCCACCAGCAGAGATCCCCTGGGGGGCACTGAAGCTTTCTTT CATSRDPLGGTEAFF
TRBJ1-2 NA NA TRBV19 TGTGCCAGTAGTAATCCAGGGGCGAAGAAGTATGGCTACACCTTC CASSNPGAKKYGYTF
TRBJ2-5 NA NA TRBV29-1 TGCAGCGTCAGACAGCCCCTGTCAGAGACCCAGTACTTC CSVRQPLSETQYF
TRBJ2-3 once NA TRBV19 TGTGCCAGTAGACTAGGGGACACGCAGTATTTT CASRLGDTQYF
TRBJ2-5 NA TRBD2 TRBV5-1 TGCGCCAGCAGCAGTAATAGCGGGGAAGAGACCCAGTACTTC CASSSNSGEETQYF
TRBJ2-1 once NA TRBV7-2 TGTGCCAGCAGCTTAAAGCAGGGGCCGTACAATGAGCAGTTCTTC CASSLKQGPYNEQFF
TRBJ2-1 NA NA TRBV18 TGTGCCAGCTCGGGCGTTTCTGGGCATGGCAATGAGCAGTTCTTC CASSGVSGHGNEQFF
TRBJ2-5 NA TRBD2 TRBV4-1 TGCGCCAGCAGTCCCGGGACTAGAGACCAAGAGACCCAGTACTTC CASSPGTRDQETQYF
TRBJ1-3 NA TRBD1 TRBV28 TGTGCCACCAGGACAGGGGCGATTGGAAACACCATATATTTT CATRTGAIGNTIYF
TRBJ2-3 NA NA TRBV5-4 TGTGCCAGCAGCCTAACCCCTCACACAGATACGCAGTATTTT CASSLTPHTDTQYF